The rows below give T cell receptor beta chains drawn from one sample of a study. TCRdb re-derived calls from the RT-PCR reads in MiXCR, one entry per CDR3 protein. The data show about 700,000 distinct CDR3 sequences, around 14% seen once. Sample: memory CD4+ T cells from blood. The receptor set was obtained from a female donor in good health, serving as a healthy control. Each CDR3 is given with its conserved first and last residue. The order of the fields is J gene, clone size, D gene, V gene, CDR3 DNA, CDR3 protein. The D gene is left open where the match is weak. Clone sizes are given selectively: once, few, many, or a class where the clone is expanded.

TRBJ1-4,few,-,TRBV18,TGTGCCAGCTCACCACCCCCGGGGGATGAAAAACTGTTTTTT,CASSPPPGDEKLFF
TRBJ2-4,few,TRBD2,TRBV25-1,TGTGCCAGCAGTGAATCGGGTTCGGGGGGGAAAAACATTCAGTACTTC,CASSESGSGGKNIQYF
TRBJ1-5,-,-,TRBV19,TGTGCCAGTAGTATAGCCGGGGCGAATCAGCCCCAGCATTTT,CASSIAGANQPQHF
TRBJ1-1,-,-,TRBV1,TGCACCAGCAGCCATCCTAGGACAGGGACGAACACTGAAGCTTTCTTT,CTSSHPRTGTNTEAFF
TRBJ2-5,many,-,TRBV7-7,TGTGCCAGCAGCTTAGCGTGGACGGCAGAGACCCAGTACTTC,CASSLAWTAETQYF
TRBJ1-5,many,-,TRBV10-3,TGTGCCATCACCTCAGCTAGCAATCAGCCCCAGCATTTT,CAITSASNQPQHF
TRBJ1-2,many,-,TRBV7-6,TGTGCCAGCAGCTTAGACAGCTACTATGGCTACACCTTC,CASSLDSYYGYTF
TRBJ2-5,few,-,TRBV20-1,TGCAGTGCTTCCGGACAACAGGGCCGGGAGACCCAGTACTTC,CSASGQQGRETQYF
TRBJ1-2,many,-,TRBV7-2,TGTGCCAGCAGCTTAGAAGCGCTGGTGGGGGGCTACACCTTC,CASSLEALVGGYTF
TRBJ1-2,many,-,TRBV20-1,TGCAGTGCCGAGGAACCAGGGGCTTATGGCTACACCTTC,CSAEEPGAYGYTF
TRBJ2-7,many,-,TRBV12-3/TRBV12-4,TGTGCCAGCAGTCCACAACAGGGAGACGAGCAGTACTTC,CASSPQQGDEQYF
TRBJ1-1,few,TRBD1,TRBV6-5,TGTGCCAGCACTAAAACTATACAGGGGTGGAACACTGAAGCTTTCTTT,CASTKTIQGWNTEAFF
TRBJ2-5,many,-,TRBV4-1,TGCGCCAGCAGGCCTCTTCTAGTATCAGAGACCCAGTACTTC,CASRPLLVSETQYF
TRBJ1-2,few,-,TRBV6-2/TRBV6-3,TGTGCCAGTACGCCCGACGGAGGGAACTATGGCTACACCTTC,CASTPDGGNYGYTF
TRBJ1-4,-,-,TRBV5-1,TGCGCCAGCAGCTTAAGTCAAGGGGGGCTTGGGGAAAAACTGTTTTTT,CASSLSQGGLGEKLFF
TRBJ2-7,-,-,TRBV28,TGTGCCAGCAGTTTATATTTCGCACAAGGGGGTTACGAGCAGTACTTC,CASSLYFAQGGYEQYF
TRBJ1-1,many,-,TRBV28,TGTGCCAGCAGTGAGAAGAACACTGAAGCTTTCTTT,CASSEKNTEAFF
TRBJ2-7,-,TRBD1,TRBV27,TGTGCCAGCTTTACCCCGGGACAGGGTACCCACGAGCAGTACTTC,CASFTPGQGTHEQYF
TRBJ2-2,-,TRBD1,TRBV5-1,TGCGCCAGCAGCTTGGTGACAGGGGCCTTCACCGGGGAGCTGTTTTTT,CASSLVTGAFTGELFF
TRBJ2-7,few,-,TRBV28,TGTGCCTCGCGGACCTATACCTACGAGCAGTACTTC,CASRTYTYEQYF
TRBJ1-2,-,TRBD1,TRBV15,TGTGCCACCAGCAGCTCCCGGACAGGGGAGGGTGGCTACACCTTC,CATSSSRTGEGGYTF
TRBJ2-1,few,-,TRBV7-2,TGTGCCAGCAGACAGGGACCGGCTTACAATGAGCAGTTCTTC,CASRQGPAYNEQFF
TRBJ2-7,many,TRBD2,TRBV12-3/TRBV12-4,TGTGCCAGCAGTCTTAGCGGGTCTTTCTACGAGCAGTACTTC,CASSLSGSFYEQYF
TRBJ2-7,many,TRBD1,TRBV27,TGTGCCAGCAGCAGGGGGCTGGGCGAGCAGTACTTC,CASSRGLGEQYF
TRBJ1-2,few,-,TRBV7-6,TGTGCCAGCAGCTTAGGGCTGGCAGGGTCATCCGGCTACACCTTC,CASSLGLAGSSGYTF
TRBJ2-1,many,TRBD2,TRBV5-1,TGCGCCAGCAGCACGACTAGCGGTTCTTACAATGAGCAGTTCTTC,CASSTTSGSYNEQFF
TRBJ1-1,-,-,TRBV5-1,TGCGCCAGCAGCTTGGCACCACCCACGGACACTGAAGCTTTCTTT,CASSLAPPTDTEAFF